Listed here are 19 T cell receptor beta chains from one sample, sequenced in a study of blood T cell repertoires in COVID-19. Produced via immunoSEQ multiplex PCR; TCRdb's table is partial and in-frame only. There are approximately 490,000 clones in the sample; about 85% occur only once, and 8% to 9.5% lies in the top ten. Sequenced input: PBMCs or T cells enriched from blood (not recorded which). These receptor sequences come from a woman aged 60-75 years who had recovered from COVID-19.

The gene calls are TRBV10-2 and TRBJ1-6; no clear D. V was clipped by 5 bases and J by 5 bases, with 10 bases between them. This CDR3 is built from 14 residues. Germline CDR1 WSHSY, CDR2 SAAADI. The CDR3 loop is CASSRSFDNSPLHF. The CDR3 region has the DNA TGCGCCAGCAGTCGCAGTTTTGATAATTCACCCCTCCACTTT.

The CDR3 region has the DNA TGTGCCAGCAGTGAAGGGGGGGTGGAGGATCAGCCCCAGCATTTT. Translation gives CASSEGGVEDQPQHF. V gene TRBV6-1 combines with J gene TRBJ1-5; perhaps TRBD1 as D (5 bases). CDR3 size: 15 residues. The germline V gene has CDR1 MNHNS and CDR2 SASEGT. With 1 base removed from V and 5 bases from J, the gap between germline ends came to 12 bases.

In its sample, this clone was seen once. The V gene is TRBV6-5, the J gene TRBJ2-7; 12 bases line up with TRBD2. Germline V gives CDR1 MNHEY, CDR2 SVGAGI. The V and J ends lost 6 bases and 6 bases, in that order; junction bases with no gene match: 9. CDR3 length equals 15 residues. Here the CDR3 DNA reads TGTGCCAGCAGGATCCCGGCTAGCGGGGGGGTCGAGCAGTACTTC. Translated, it gives CASRIPASGGVEQYF.

V and J are TRBV19 and TRBJ2-7; 8 nucleotides match TRBD1. V shed 3 bases and J 0 bases; nucleotides not matched to a gene: 4. Germline V gives CDR1 LNHDA, CDR2 SQIVND (reference sequence). The length of the CDR3 is 15 residues. DNA for the CDR3: TGTGCCAGTAGTATTCGTGGACAGGGCTCCTACGAGCAGTACTTC. Protein product: CASSIRGQGSYEQYF.

This rearrangement joins TRBV19 to TRBJ1-4; TRBD1 is a possible D gene (6 bases). The CDR3 sequence is 14 residues long. The ends were cut back, 3 bases at V and 8 bases at J, with 13 bases in the middle. Germline CDR1 and CDR2: LNHDA and SQIVND (reference sequence). The CDR3 sequence is CASSIQAGVEKLFF. Written as DNA, the CDR3 is TGTGCCAGTAGTATCCAGGCAGGGGTAGAAAAACTGTTTTTT.

V and J are TRBV4-1 and TRBJ1-5, with D possibly TRBD1 on 6 matching bases. Deletions cut 0 bases from V and 5 bases from J, with 17 bases between. The CDR3 extends over 17 amino acids. Per the germline V gene, CDR1 is MGHRA and CDR2 is YSYEKL. This CDR3 reads CASSQESSARGHQPQHF. CDR3 DNA: TGCGCCAGCAGCCAAGAGAGTTCGGCCAGGGGTCATCAGCCCCAGCATTTT.

This clone appeared once. The V gene is TRBV5-1, the J gene TRBJ2-1; no firm D call. Germline CDR1 is SGHRS and CDR2 is YFSETQ. V was pared by 4 bases and J by 6 bases, with 14 bases between. The CDR3 totals 14 residues. Written as DNA, the CDR3 is TGCGCCAGCAGCCCTTCGCGAACGTCCAATGAGCAGTTCTTC. It codes for CASSPSRTSNEQFF.

The V gene is TRBV6-5, the J gene TRBJ1-1; D unresolved. V shed 5 bases and J shed 10 bases, with 11 bases lying between them. Germline V gene lookup returns CDR1 MNHEY and CDR2 SVGAGI. The CDR3 has 11 residues. CDR3 DNA sequence: TGTGCCAGCAGTCTCGGATCAGGAGCTTTCTTT. Translating it yields CASSLGSGAFF.

As regards this clone: The same CDR3 is also encoded by other DNA sequences in this sample. This chain uses TRBV18 with TRBJ1-1, with 9 bases aligning to TRBD1. Per the germline V gene, CDR1 is KGHSH and CDR2 is LQKENI. V lost 3 bases and J lost 0; bases outside the gene matches: 2. CDR3 length: 15 residues. CDR3 bases: TGTGCCAGCTCACCTGGGACAGGGATGAACACTGAAGCTTTCTTT. This translates into CASSPGTGMNTEAFF.

The chain couples TRBV5-1 to TRBJ2-5; 12 nucleotides agree with TRBD2. The CDR3 has 14 residues. V was pared by 4 bases and J by 4 bases, with 2 bases of the junction left unmatched. Germline V gene data show CDR1 as SGHRS and CDR2 as YFSETQ. CDR3 loop: CASSPSGGGETQYF. In nucleotides, the CDR3 is TGCGCCAGCAGCCCTAGCGGGGGGGGAGAGACCCAGTACTTC.

The rearrangement uses TRBV9 and TRBJ1-1; D not certain. The V end was cut by 0 bases, the J end by 1 base, with 4 bases between. Germline values: CDR1 SGDLS, CDR2 YYNGEE. The CDR3 has 13 amino acids. CDR3 DNA: TGTGCCAGCAGCGTAGTAGCGAACACTGAAGCTTTCTTT. It is translated as CASSVVANTEAFF.

This clone is a singleton in its sample. The chain links TRBV10-2 to TRBJ2-2; 10 positions agree with TRBD1. This CDR3 is 15 amino acids long. V gave up 6 bases and J gave up 0 bases; unmatched junction bases: 1. The germline V gene has CDR1 WSHSY and CDR2 SAAADI. In DNA form, the CDR3 reads TGCGCCAGCAGGACAGGGGGCGCGAACACCGGGGAGCTGTTTTTT. Encoded protein: CASRTGGANTGELFF.

This chain uses TRBV2 with TRBJ1-4; no clear D gene. This CDR3 is built from 13 residues. Trimming cost V 7 bases and J 4 bases, with 10 bases left between them. Per the germline V gene, CDR1 is SNHLY and CDR2 is FYNNEI. The CDR3 is CASNGQDNEKLFF. The CDR3 bases are TGTGCCAGCAATGGGCAGGATAATGAAAAACTGTTTTTT.

The chain has TRBV28 and TRBJ2-5, with unresolved D. Trimming took 5 bases from V and 2 from J, leaving 12 bases between them. Germline CDR1 is MDHEN and CDR2 is SYDVKM. The CDR3 is 14 residues long. In nucleotides, the CDR3 is TGTGCCAGCAGTCGAGGCGACTCACAAGAGACCCAGTACTTC. Translated: CASSRGDSQETQYF. The variable domain in full, with the rest retrieved from reference TRBV28 and TRBJ2-5, is DVKVTQSSRYLVKRTGEKVFLECVQDMDHENMFWYRQDPGLGLRLIYFSYDVKMKEKGDIPEGYSVSREKKERFSLILESASTNQTSMYLCASSRGDSQETQYFGPGTRLLVL.

This clone has only one observation. The chain joins TRBV21-1 to TRBJ2-3; TRBD2, as called in the table, went unchecked against the DNA. TRBV21-1 is a pseudogene segment. This CDR3 has 13 residues. The CDR3, as DNA: TGTGCCAGCGAGCCCTCGGGCACAGATACGCAGTATTTT. Protein product: CASEPSGTDTQYF.

This clone was counted a few times. This chain uses TRBV19 with TRBJ1-3; D unclear. In germline, CDR1 is LNHDA, CDR2 SQIVND (reference sequence). The V and J ends lost 6 bases and 0 bases respectively, with 18 bases between them. The CDR3 contains 17 residues. This chain's CDR3 is CASRRPPDTNSGNTIYF. CDR3 DNA: TGTGCCAGTAGAAGGCCCCCAGATACTAACTCTGGAAACACCATATATTTT.

On this clone itself: One end of the junction is discordant with germline, which a read error may explain. The rearrangement joins TRBV13 to TRBJ2-4; TRBD1 agrees at 7 bases. The CDR3 is 14 residues long. Germline loops: CDR1 PRHDT, CDR2 FYEKMQ (reference sequence). CDR3 sequence (DNA): TGTGCCAGCAGCGGACAGGCGGGCGACGCATATGGGGCCTTC. Encoded protein: CASSGQAGDAYGAF.

This rearrangement joins TRBV9 to TRBJ2-3, with 7 bases fitting TRBD2. CDR3 length: 16 residues. After removal of 3 bases from V and 2 bases from J, the junction contained 9 bases not matched to a gene. The V gene's germline CDR1 is SGDLS and CDR2 YYNGEE. CDR3 amino acids: CASSDTSGEVTDTQYF. Here the CDR3 DNA reads TGTGCCAGCAGCGATACAAGCGGGGAGGTCACAGATACGCAGTATTTT.

The chain links TRBV6-1 to TRBJ2-2, with TRBD2 as a possible D gene (6 bases). CDR1 is MNHNS, CDR2 SASEGT, per germline. The ends were cut back, 3 bases at V and 4 bases at J, with 12 bases in the middle. The CDR3 contains 15 residues. The CDR3 region is CASSESLAPTGELFF. As DNA, the CDR3 is TGTGCCAGCAGTGAGAGCCTAGCGCCCACCGGGGAGCTGTTTTTT.